One sample yielded the 31 T cell receptor beta chains listed below, sequenced in a study of response to subunit inactivated influenza vaccine. TCRdb reprocessed the RT-PCR reads with MiXCR, giving one entry per CDR3 protein. The sample lists over 800,000 distinct CDR3 sequences; about 20% were seen once. Sequencing used PBMCs from blood, obtained 4 to 6 days after vaccination. The source is a man aged 45-60 years who received an inactivated influenza vaccine.

This rearrangement joins TRBV5-5 to TRBJ2-7, with D perhaps matching TRBD1 (5 bases). The V end lost 3 bases, the J end lost 6 bases, and 13 bases lay between the germline ends. CDR3 length: 13 residues. Germline CDR1 reads SGHKS; CDR2 reads YYEKEE (reference sequence). CDR3 sequence reads: CASSYRTLSEQYF. DNA of the CDR3: TGTGCCAGCAGCTACCGGACATTGAGCGAGCAGTACTTC.

The V and J genes are TRBV6-1 and TRBJ2-7; TRBD2 aligns across 12 bases. Germline CDR1 reads MNHNS; CDR2 reads SASEGT. The junction had 3 bases not matched to a gene; V was cut back by 4 bases and J by 5 bases. The CDR3 covers 14 residues. This CDR3 reads CASSGLAGVNEQYF. CDR3 in DNA: TGTGCCAGCAGTGGACTAGCGGGAGTTAACGAGCAGTACTTC.

This clonotype was counted a few times. The J gene is TRBJ1-5, the V gene TRBV12-3 or TRBV12-4; 9 bases are a match to TRBD1. The CDR3 is made up of 14 amino acids. The J segment lost 7 bases and the V segment lost 7 bases, leaving 8 bases of the junction unmatched. CDR3 DNA: TGTGCCAGCATGGGGACAGGGTTCGCCCAGCCCCAGCATTTT. Protein: CASMGTGFAQPQHF.

The sample holds a few counts of this clonotype. The V call is TRBV12-3 or TRBV12-4, the J call TRBJ2-1, with D perhaps matching TRBD2 (5 bases). This CDR3 has 17 residues. The ends were cut back, 6 bases at V and 3 bases at J, with 21 bases in the middle. The CDR3 DNA sequence: TGTGCCAGCAGCTCCCAGAGATCGGACGGGATCTACAATGAGCAGTTCTTC. Amino acid sequence: CASSSQRSDGIYNEQFF.

The V gene is TRBV4-3, the J gene TRBJ2-3; 8 bases match TRBD1. This CDR3 contains 16 residues. CDR1 is LGHNA, CDR2 YSLEER, per germline. With 3 bases clipped from V and 4 bases from J, the junction kept 9 bases outside the gene matches. The CDR3, as DNA: TGCGCCAGCAGCCAGTTCTCCAGGGGGCCCGCAGATACGCAGTATTTT. It is translated as CASSQFSRGPADTQYF.

This clonotype showed up many times. The chain combines TRBV12-3 or TRBV12-4 with TRBJ2-3; a weak D match, TRBD2 (6 bases). This CDR3 contains 15 residues. Trimming left V 4 bases short and J 0 bases short, with 11 bases between. In DNA form, the CDR3 reads TGTGCCAGCAGTTCGGAAGGGACTAGCACAGATACGCAGTATTTT. It translates to CASSSEGTSTDTQYF.

This clonotype came up many times. V is TRBV20-1 and J is TRBJ1-3; a possible D gene is TRBD1 (6 bases). V was shortened by 2 bases and J by 2 bases, with 22 bases between the two germline ends. Germline V gene sequence: CDR1 DFQATT, CDR2 SNEGSKA (reference sequence). The CDR3 covers 18 residues. The CDR3 region has the DNA TGCAGTGCTAGAATGGTGACAGGATTATCGGGAGCTGGAAACACCATATATTTT. Residues: CSARMVTGLSGAGNTIYF.

This clonotype was found a few times. The V and J genes are TRBV3-1 and TRBJ2-1; 11 bases are shared with TRBD2. V trimming: 8 bases; J trimming: 2 bases; junction bases outside the gene matches: 5. The CDR3 is 15 residues long. Germline CDR1 LGHDT, CDR2 YNNKEL (reference sequence). The CDR3 nucleotides read TGTGCCAGCGGCACTAGCGGGAGAGCCTACAATGAGCAGTTCTTC. Translated: CASGTSGRAYNEQFF.

The DNA of the CDR3 is TGTGCCAGCAGCTTCCTAGGGGGGGAGGGAGGTACGCAGTATTTT. This gives the protein CASSFLGGEGGTQYF. The genes are TRBV7-3 and TRBJ2-3, with a weak D call TRBD2 (7 bases). The length of the CDR3 is 15 residues. V gave up 3 bases and J gave up 8 bases, with 18 bases separating them. CDR1 SGHTA and CDR2 FQGTGA come from the germline V gene.

V gene TRBV6-1 combines with J gene TRBJ2-3, with D possibly matching TRBD1 (5 bases). The germline gives CDR1 MNHNS, CDR2 SASEGT. Trimming pared 6 bases from V and 2 bases from J, leaving 15 bases between. The CDR3 length is 15 residues. The CDR3 sequence is CASSTGQGTTDTQYF. The CDR3 nucleotides are TGTGCCAGCAGCACCGGGCAGGGCACCACAGATACGCAGTATTTT.

This chain connects TRBV5-1 to TRBJ1-6; D remains unclear. Germline V gene lookup returns CDR1 SGHRS and CDR2 YFSETQ. The CDR3 runs to 14 residues. Trimming removed 0 bases at V and 10 bases at J, with 11 bases between. The CDR3 sequence is CASSLAQMGSPLHF. CDR3 sequence (DNA): TGCGCCAGCAGCTTGGCCCAGATGGGCTCACCCCTCCACTTT.

This clonotype has only a few counts. CDR3 protein: CASSQILNMVAFPDTQYF. In DNA form, the CDR3 reads TGCGCCAGCAGCCAAATACTGAATATGGTAGCTTTCCCAGATACGCAGTATTTT. V gene TRBV4-1 combines with J gene TRBJ2-3; no firm D call. The germline V gene encodes CDR1 MGHRA and CDR2 YSYEKL. V dropped 2 bases and J dropped 4 bases, with 22 bases sitting between them. The CDR3 runs 18 residues.

This clonotype was seen a few times. This chain uses TRBV11-2 with TRBJ2-6; TRBD1 matches at 7 bases. Germline-derived CDR1 and CDR2 are SGHAT and FQNNGV. The CDR3 runs to 18 residues. The V and J ends lost 5 bases and 0 bases, in that order; junction bases with no gene match: 10. The CDR3 sequence is CASSHRQGHTSGANVLTF. The CDR3 coding sequence is TGTGCCAGCAGCCATAGACAGGGCCATACCTCTGGGGCCAACGTCCTGACTTTC.

This clonotype has at least ten counts. This chain joins TRBV10-3 and TRBJ1-6, with D perhaps matching TRBD1 (5 bases). V lost 5 bases to trimming and J lost 8 bases, with 13 bases between them. The germline gives CDR1 ENHRY, CDR2 SYGVKD. CDR3 length equals 14 residues. The CDR3 reads CAISTSGGDSPLHF. The DNA of the CDR3 is TGTGCCATCAGTACGTCCGGGGGAGATTCACCCCTCCACTTT.

This sequence joins TRBV20-1 and TRBJ2-4; 7 bases line up with TRBD1. CDR3 length: 16 amino acids. V was clipped by 0 bases and J by 6 bases; unmatched bases: 11. Germline V gene lookup returns CDR1 DFQATT and CDR2 SNEGSKA (reference sequence). CDR3 nucleotide sequence: TGCAGTGCTAGAGATTGGAGGCTTCGACAGGGAAACATTCAGTACTTC. Translating it yields CSARDWRLRQGNIQYF.

This clonotype has ten or more counts. The chain couples TRBV7-6 to TRBJ2-1; the D gene is possibly TRBD1 (5 bases). Deletions cut 1 base from V and 9 bases from J, with 7 bases between. The CDR3 is made up of 12 amino acids. Germline V gives CDR1 SGHVS, CDR2 FNYEAQ. This CDR3 is CASSLGGREQFF. DNA of the CDR3: TGTGCCAGCAGCTTAGGGGGCCGTGAGCAGTTCTTC.

This clonotype was seen a single time. The V gene is TRBV29-1, the J gene TRBJ2-1, with TRBD1 matching over 7 bases. Trimming removed 6 bases from V and 0 bases from J; junction bases left unmatched: 5. Germline V gene sequence: CDR1 SQVTM, CDR2 ANQGSEA. This CDR3 has 14 amino acids. The CDR3: CSVLRQGSYNEQFF. The CDR3 DNA is TGCAGCGTCCTTAGACAGGGCTCCTACAATGAGCAGTTCTTC.

The chain carries TRBV5-4 and TRBJ2-4; 9 bases map to TRBD1. V shed 0 bases and J 8 bases; nucleotides not matched to a gene: 12. The CDR3 totals 17 residues. Germline values: CDR1 SGHNT, CDR2 YYREEE (reference sequence). The CDR3 protein is CASSLAGTGSLRDIQYF. DNA of the CDR3: TGTGCCAGCAGCTTGGCTGGGACAGGGAGCCTCAGGGACATTCAGTACTTC.

Only a few counts were recorded for this clonotype. V gene TRBV2 combines with J gene TRBJ2-5; D is uncertain. Germline lookup yields CDR1 SNHLY and CDR2 FYNNEI. V lost 1 base and J 4 bases, leaving 7 bases between the germline ends. The CDR3 has 13 residues. CDR3 sequence reads: CASSEGFVETQYF. DNA for the CDR3: TGTGCCAGCAGTGAAGGATTCGTAGAGACCCAGTACTTC.

The V call is TRBV18, the J call TRBJ2-7; 7 bases are shared with TRBD1. The CDR3 totals 14 residues. Trimming took 5 bases from V and 0 from J; bases not matched to a gene: 4. CDR1 is KGHSH, CDR2 LQKENI, per germline. For the CDR3, the DNA is TGTGCCAGCTCATTACAGGGGAACTCCTACGAGCAGTACTTC. The encoded protein is CASSLQGNSYEQYF.

The gene calls are TRBV4-3 and TRBJ1-2; 8 nucleotides match TRBD1. This CDR3 has 16 residues. Losses at the gene ends were 3 bases for V and 2 bases for J; bases not matched to a gene: 8. Germline V gene sequence: CDR1 LGHNA, CDR2 YSLEER. CDR3 amino acids: CASSHGTGQGNYGYTF. CDR3 nucleotides: TGCGCCAGCAGCCATGGGACCGGACAGGGAAACTATGGCTACACCTTC.

In this sample, this clonotype turned up many times. At one boundary the junction diverges from the germline segment, which might be a read error. This sequence joins TRBV12-3 or TRBV12-4 and TRBJ2-7; possible D gene TRBD2, 6 bases. The length of the CDR3 is 14 residues. The CDR3 nucleotides read TGTGCCAGCAGCTTAGGGAGGAGCTCCTACGAGCAGTACTTC. This translates into CASSLGRSSYEQYF.

J is TRBJ2-1 and V is TRBV20-1, with TRBD2 identical over 8 bases. In germline, CDR1 is DFQATT, CDR2 SNEGSKA (reference sequence). The V and J ends lost 5 bases and 5 bases, in that order; junction bases with no gene match: 8. The CDR3 extends over 14 amino acids. The CDR3 bases are TGCAGTGCTCGGACTAGCTTCAGCAACAATGAGCAGTTCTTC. It translates to CSARTSFSNNEQFF.

The chain links TRBV29-1 to TRBJ2-1; the D gene is possibly TRBD2 (5 bases). CDR1 and CDR2 (germline): SQVTM, ANQGSEA. Trimming pared 3 bases from V and 8 bases from J, leaving 17 bases between. The CDR3 has 14 residues. The CDR3 sequence: CSVEAFGVADEQFF. In DNA form, the CDR3 reads TGCAGCGTTGAGGCCTTCGGGGTTGCGGATGAGCAGTTCTTC.

This clonotype appeared a few times. This rearrangement joins TRBV6-1 to TRBJ2-7; 11 nucleotides match TRBD1. CDR3 size: 15 residues. Trimming at V came to 6 bases and at J to 4 bases, leaving 8 bases not matched to a gene. CDR1 is MNHNS, CDR2 SASEGT, per germline. This chain's CDR3 is CASRRTGGGEYEQYF. CDR3 sequence (DNA): TGTGCCAGCAGACGGACAGGGGGCGGTGAGTACGAGCAGTACTTC.

This clonotype turned up a few times. The rearrangement uses TRBV9 and TRBJ2-3; TRBD2 matches at 7 bases. This CDR3 contains 13 residues. V lost 6 bases to trimming and J lost 5 bases; unmatched junction nucleotides: 6. Germline-derived CDR1 and CDR2 are SGDLS and YYNGEE. CDR3 protein: CASNGGRVDTQYF. In nucleotides, the CDR3 is TGTGCCAGCAACGGCGGGAGAGTAGATACGCAGTATTTT.

The sample holds many counts of this clonotype. The chain joins TRBV3-1 to TRBJ2-5; D call uncertain. Trimming removed 5 bases from V and 5 bases from J, with 6 bases in between. Germline V gene data show CDR1 as LGHDT and CDR2 as YNNKEL (reference sequence). CDR3 size: 11 residues. The CDR3 nucleotides read TGTGCCAGCAGCACCCGCGAGACCCAGTACTTC. It translates to CASSTRETQYF.

This clonotype was seen at least ten times. V gene TRBV20-1 combines with J gene TRBJ1-6; D is unresolved. The CDR3 has 14 amino acids. The germline V and J ends were trimmed by 3 bases and 4 bases, with 10 bases remaining between them. CDR1 DFQATT and CDR2 SNEGSKA come from the germline V gene (reference sequence). This CDR3 is CSASILQYNSPLHF. Written as DNA, the CDR3 is TGCAGTGCTAGTATCTTACAGTATAATTCACCCCTCCACTTT.

This clonotype was picked up a small number of times. J is TRBJ1-2 and V is TRBV6-5, with D unclear. V gave up 4 bases and J gave up 8 bases, with 14 bases separating them. The CDR3 covers 13 residues. Germline CDR1 reads MNHEY; CDR2 reads SVGAGI. The CDR3 here is CASSSAGGSGYTF. CDR3 DNA: TGTGCCAGCAGTTCGGCGGGTGGTAGCGGCTACACCTTC.

This rearrangement joins TRBV30 to TRBJ2-2, with 15 bases identical to TRBD2. The V gene end was trimmed by 3 bases and the J gene end by 8 bases; junction bases not matched to a gene: 7. In germline, CDR1 is GTSNPN, CDR2 SVGIG (reference sequence). The CDR3 loop spans 16 amino acids. The DNA for the CDR3 is TGTGCCTGGAGACACTCGGGACTAGCGGGAGGAGGGGAGCTGTTTTTT. Translation gives CAWRHSGLAGGGELFF.

This clonotype was recorded once. The rearrangement uses TRBV6-2 or TRBV6-3 and TRBJ2-1; D is uncertain. Germline loops: CDR1 MNHEY, CDR2 SVGEGT. V was clipped by 2 bases and J by 10 bases, with 9 bases between them. This CDR3 is built from 12 residues. CDR3 amino acids: CASSYPPTEQFF. The DNA for the CDR3 is TGTGCCAGCAGTTACCCCCCGACAGAGCAGTTCTTC.